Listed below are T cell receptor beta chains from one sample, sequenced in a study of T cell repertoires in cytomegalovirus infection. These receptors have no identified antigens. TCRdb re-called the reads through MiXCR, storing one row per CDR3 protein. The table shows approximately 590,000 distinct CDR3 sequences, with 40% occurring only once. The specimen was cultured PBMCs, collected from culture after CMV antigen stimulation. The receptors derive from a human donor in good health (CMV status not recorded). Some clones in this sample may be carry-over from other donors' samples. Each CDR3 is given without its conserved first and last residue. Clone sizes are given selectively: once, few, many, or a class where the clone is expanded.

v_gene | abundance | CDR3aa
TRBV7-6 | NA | ASSLGVEQETQY
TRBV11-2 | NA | ASSSGLAGVIDTQY
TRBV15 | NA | ATSPGLDTGNEQF
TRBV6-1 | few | ASSEGMGYSYNEQF
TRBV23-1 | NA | ASIQRGHPMLAKNIQY
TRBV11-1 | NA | ASSLGDRGDEQY
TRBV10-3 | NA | AISEYAADRDNEQF
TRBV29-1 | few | SVEDMRRTSDEQF
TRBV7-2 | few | ASSLNLASVTPLH
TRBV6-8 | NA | ASSYLNWHRGNTEAF
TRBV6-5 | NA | ASSRGRDLNTIY
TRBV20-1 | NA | SASMPGNEKLF
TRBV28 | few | ASRRWRPNEKLF
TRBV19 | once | ASSIYYTALGTEAF
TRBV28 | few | ASSFLNYGYT
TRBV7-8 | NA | ASSLVGVNQPQH
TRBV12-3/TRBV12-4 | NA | ASSGGHEQY
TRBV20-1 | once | SARDPRGQETQY
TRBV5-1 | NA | ASSLDLHEQY
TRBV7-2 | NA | ASSSLPRWWSYGYT
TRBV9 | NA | ASSSLTSGSADTQY
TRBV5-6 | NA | ASSLGTLEQY
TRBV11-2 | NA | ASSLEGAGVTGELF
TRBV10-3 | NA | ATKESGSNQPQH
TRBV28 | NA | ASSSRQGASLSGNTIY
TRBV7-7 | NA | ASSKQEADTQY